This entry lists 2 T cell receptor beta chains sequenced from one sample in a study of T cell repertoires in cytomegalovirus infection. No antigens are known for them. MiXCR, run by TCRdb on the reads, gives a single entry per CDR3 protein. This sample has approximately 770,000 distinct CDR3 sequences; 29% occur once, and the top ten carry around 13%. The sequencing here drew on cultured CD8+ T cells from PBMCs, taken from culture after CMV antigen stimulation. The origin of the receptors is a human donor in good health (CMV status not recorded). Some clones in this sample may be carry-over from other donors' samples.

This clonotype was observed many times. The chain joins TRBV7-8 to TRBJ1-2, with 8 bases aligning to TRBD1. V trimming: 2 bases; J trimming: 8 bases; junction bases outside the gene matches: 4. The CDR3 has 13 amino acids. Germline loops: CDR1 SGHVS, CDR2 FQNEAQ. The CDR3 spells CASSLWTGLGYTF. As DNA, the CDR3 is TGTGCCAGCAGCTTATGGACAGGGTTAGGCTACACCTTC. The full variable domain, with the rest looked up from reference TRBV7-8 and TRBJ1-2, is GAGVSQSPRYKVAKRGQDVALRCDPISGHVSLFWYQQALGQGPEFLTYFQNEAQLDKSGLPSDRFFAERPEGSVSTLKIQRTQQEDSAVYLCASSLWTGLGYTFGSGTRLTVV.

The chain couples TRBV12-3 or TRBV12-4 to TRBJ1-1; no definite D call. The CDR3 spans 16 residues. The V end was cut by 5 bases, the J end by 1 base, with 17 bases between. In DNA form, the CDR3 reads TGTGCCAGCAGTCCTGCCGGGTCTGTGGCGAACACTGAAGCTTTCTTT. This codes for CASSPAGSVANTEAFF.